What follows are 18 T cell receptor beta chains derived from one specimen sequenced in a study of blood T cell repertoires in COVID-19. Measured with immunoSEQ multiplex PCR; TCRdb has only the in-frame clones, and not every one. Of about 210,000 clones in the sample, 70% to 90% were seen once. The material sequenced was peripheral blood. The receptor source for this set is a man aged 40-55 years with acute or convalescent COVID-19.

Written as DNA, the CDR3 is TGCAGTGCTAGTTCCGCCAGGGGCTATGGCTACACCTTC. Protein sequence: CSASSARGYGYTF. V and J are TRBV20-1 and TRBJ1-2, with a tentative D call TRBD1 (6 bases). This CDR3 region has 13 residues. CDR1 and CDR2 from the germline V gene are DFQATT and SNEGSKA (reference sequence). The V and J ends lost 3 bases and 4 bases respectively, with 12 bases between them.

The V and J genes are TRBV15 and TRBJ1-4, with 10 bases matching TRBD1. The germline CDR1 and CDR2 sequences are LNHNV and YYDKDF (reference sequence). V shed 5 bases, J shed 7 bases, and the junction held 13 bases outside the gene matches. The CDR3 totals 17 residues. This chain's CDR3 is CATSRGGQGSRSEKLFF. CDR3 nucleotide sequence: TGTGCCACCAGCCGAGGGGGACAGGGGAGTCGAAGTGAAAAACTGTTTTTT.

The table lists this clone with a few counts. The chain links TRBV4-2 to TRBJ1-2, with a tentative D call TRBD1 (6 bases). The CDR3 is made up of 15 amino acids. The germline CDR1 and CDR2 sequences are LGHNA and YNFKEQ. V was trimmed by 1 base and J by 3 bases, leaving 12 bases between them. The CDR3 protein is CASSQGAGVDYGYTF. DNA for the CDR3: TGTGCCAGCAGCCAAGGGGCAGGGGTGGACTATGGCTACACCTTC.

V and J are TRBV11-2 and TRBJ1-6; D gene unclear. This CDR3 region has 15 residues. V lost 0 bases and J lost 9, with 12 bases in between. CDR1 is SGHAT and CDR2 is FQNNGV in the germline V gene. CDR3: CASSLDPGLPSPLHF. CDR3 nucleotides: TGTGCCAGCAGCTTAGATCCCGGGTTGCCTTCACCCCTCCACTTT.

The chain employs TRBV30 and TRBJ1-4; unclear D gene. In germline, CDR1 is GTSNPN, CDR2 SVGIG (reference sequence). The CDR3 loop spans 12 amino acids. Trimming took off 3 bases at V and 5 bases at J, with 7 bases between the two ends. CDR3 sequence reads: CAWRFGNEKLFF. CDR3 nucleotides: TGTGCCTGGAGGTTCGGGAATGAAAAACTGTTTTTT.

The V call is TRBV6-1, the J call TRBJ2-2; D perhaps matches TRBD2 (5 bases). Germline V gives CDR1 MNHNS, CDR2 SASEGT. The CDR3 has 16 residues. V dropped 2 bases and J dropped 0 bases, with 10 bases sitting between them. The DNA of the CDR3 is TGTGCCAGCAGTGAACGAGGGAATTCGAACACCGGGGAGCTGTTTTTT. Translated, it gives CASSERGNSNTGELFF.

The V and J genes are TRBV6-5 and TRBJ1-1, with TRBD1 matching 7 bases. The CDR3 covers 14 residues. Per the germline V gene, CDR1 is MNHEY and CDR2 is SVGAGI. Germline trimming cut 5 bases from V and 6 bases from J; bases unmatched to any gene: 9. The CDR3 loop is CASSPTGVNAEAFF. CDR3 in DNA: TGTGCCAGCAGTCCTACAGGGGTAAATGCTGAAGCTTTCTTT.

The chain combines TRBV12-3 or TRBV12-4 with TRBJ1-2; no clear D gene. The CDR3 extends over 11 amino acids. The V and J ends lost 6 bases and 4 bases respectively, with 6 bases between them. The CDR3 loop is CASREGYGYTF. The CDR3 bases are TGTGCCAGCAGGGAGGGCTATGGCTACACCTTC.

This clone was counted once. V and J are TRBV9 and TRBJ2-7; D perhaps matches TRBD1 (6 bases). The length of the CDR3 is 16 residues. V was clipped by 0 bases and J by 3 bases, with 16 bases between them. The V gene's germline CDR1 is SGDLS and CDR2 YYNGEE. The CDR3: CASSVATGQGIYEQYF. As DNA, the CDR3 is TGTGCCAGCAGCGTAGCTACGGGGCAGGGGATCTACGAGCAGTACTTC.

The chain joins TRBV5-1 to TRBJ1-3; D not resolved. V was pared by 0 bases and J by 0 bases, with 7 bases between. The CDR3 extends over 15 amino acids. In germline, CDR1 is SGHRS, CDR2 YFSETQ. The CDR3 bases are TGCGCCAGCAGCTTGGGGCAGAACTCTGGAAACACCATATATTTT. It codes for CASSLGQNSGNTIYF.

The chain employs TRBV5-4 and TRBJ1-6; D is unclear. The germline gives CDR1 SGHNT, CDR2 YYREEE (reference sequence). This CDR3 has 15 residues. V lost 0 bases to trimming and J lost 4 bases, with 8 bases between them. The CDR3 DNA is TGTGCCAGCAGCTTGGATGCCGGGTATAATTCACCCCTCCACTTT. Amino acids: CASSLDAGYNSPLHF.

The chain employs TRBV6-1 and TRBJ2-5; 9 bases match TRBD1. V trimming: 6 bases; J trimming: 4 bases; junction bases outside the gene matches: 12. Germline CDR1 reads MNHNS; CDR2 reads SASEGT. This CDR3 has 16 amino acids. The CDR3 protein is CASSETQGAGRETQYF. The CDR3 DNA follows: TGTGCCAGCAGCGAAACACAGGGGGCGGGTAGAGAGACCCAGTACTTC.

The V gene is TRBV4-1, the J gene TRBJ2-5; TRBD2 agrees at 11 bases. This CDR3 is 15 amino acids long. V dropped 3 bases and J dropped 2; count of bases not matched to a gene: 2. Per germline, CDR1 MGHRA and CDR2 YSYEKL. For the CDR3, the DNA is TGCGCCAGCAGCCAGGGACTAGCGGTACAAGAGACCCAGTACTTC. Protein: CASSQGLAVQETQYF.

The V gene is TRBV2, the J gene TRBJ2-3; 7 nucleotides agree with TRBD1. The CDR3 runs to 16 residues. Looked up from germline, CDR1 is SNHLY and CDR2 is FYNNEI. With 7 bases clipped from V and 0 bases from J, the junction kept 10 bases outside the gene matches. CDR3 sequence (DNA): TGTGCCAGCAAGCCCGGGACAGATATTAGCACAGATACGCAGTATTTT. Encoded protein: CASKPGTDISTDTQYF.

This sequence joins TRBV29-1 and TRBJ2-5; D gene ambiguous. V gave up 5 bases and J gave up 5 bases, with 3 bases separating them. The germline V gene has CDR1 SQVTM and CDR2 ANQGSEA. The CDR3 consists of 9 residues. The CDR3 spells CSVPETQYF. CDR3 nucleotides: TGCAGCGTTCCTGAGACCCAGTACTTC.

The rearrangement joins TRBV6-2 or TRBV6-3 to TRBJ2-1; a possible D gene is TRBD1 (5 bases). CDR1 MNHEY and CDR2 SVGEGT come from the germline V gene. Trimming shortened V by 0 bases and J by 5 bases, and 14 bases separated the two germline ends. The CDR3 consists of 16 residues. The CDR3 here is CASSYSDTKQDNEQFF. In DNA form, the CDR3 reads TGTGCCAGCAGTTACTCGGACACAAAACAGGACAATGAGCAGTTCTTC.

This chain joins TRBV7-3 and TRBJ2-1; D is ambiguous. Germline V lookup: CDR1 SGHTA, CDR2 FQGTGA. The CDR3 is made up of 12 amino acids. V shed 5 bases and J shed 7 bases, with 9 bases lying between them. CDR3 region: CASSLSGNEQFF. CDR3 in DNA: TGTGCCAGCAGCCTCAGTGGTAATGAGCAGTTCTTC.

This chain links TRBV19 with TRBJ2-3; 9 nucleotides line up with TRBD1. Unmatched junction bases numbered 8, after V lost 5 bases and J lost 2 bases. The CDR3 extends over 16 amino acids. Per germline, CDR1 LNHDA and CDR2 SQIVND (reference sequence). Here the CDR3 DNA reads TGTGCCAGTAGTTCGGGACAGGGCTTCCTCACAGATACGCAGTATTTT. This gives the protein CASSSGQGFLTDTQYF.